This entry lists 20 T cell receptor beta chains sequenced from one sample in a study of radiotherapy plus CTLA-4 blockade in lung cancer. Libraries were prepared by immunoSEQ multiplex PCR; TCRdb keeps only in-frame clonotypes and omits some of them. The table includes roughly 66,000 clones, around 81% detected once. Material: peripheral blood, obtained from a patient treated with radiotherapy plus ipilimumab. The receptors originated from a human donor with non-small cell lung cancer who had a partial response to radiotherapy plus ipilimumab.

The V and J genes are TRBV6-1 and TRBJ1-5, with D unclear. Trimming shortened V by 1 base and J by 5 bases, and 6 bases separated the two germline ends. CDR1 and CDR2 from the germline V gene are MNHNS and SASEGT. The CDR3 is made up of 13 amino acids. CDR3 in amino acids: CASSEGTYQPQHF. CDR3 nucleotide sequence: TGTGCCAGCAGTGAAGGAACTTATCAGCCCCAGCATTTT.

The rearrangement uses TRBV2 and TRBJ1-2, with D tentatively TRBD1 (6 bases). The CDR3 contains 13 residues. Trimming cost V 7 bases and J 6 bases, with 15 bases left between them. Germline CDR1 is SNHLY and CDR2 is FYNNEI. This CDR3 is CASMREQGNGYTF. DNA of the CDR3: TGTGCCAGCATGAGGGAACAGGGTAATGGCTACACCTTC.

In its sample, this clone was seen once. The V call is TRBV5-1, the J call TRBJ1-3; D might be TRBD1 (6 bases). This CDR3 contains 15 residues. V lost 2 bases to trimming and J lost 1 base, with 10 bases between them. CDR1 is SGHRS and CDR2 is YFSETQ in the germline V gene. The CDR3 coding sequence is TGCGCCAGCAGCTTAAGAGGGGGTTCTGGAAACACCATATATTTT. Translation: CASSLRGGSGNTIYF.

This rearrangement joins TRBV5-6 to TRBJ1-1; 8 nucleotides match TRBD1. Germline values: CDR1 SGHDT, CDR2 YYEEEE. V lost 2 bases and J lost 5; bases outside the gene matches: 8. The CDR3 extends over 15 amino acids. The CDR3 sequence: CASSFGGQVETEAFF. The CDR3, as DNA: TGTGCCAGCAGCTTTGGGGGACAGGTTGAAACTGAAGCTTTCTTT.

The V call is TRBV5-5, the J call TRBJ1-1; no firm D call. CDR3 length: 15 amino acids. V shed 0 bases and J shed 0 bases, with 9 bases lying between them. CDR1 and CDR2 from the germline V gene are SGHKS and YYEKEE (reference sequence). This CDR3 reads CASSLVQIMNTEAFF. The CDR3 DNA reads TGTGCCAGCAGCTTGGTCCAGATTATGAACACTGAAGCTTTCTTT.

This clone was counted a few times. The same CDR3 also results from other DNA sequences found in this sample. The chain is built from TRBV29-1 and TRBJ1-1; 7 positions agree with TRBD1. The CDR3 covers 12 residues. V trimming: 6 bases; J trimming: 1 base; junction bases outside the gene matches: 2. CDR1 is SQVTM, CDR2 ANQGSEA, per germline. The CDR3 nucleotides are TGCAGCGTCAACAGGGGGAACACTGAAGCTTTCTTT. Protein product: CSVNRGNTEAFF.

This sequence joins TRBV28 and TRBJ1-1, with 10 positions matching TRBD1. This CDR3 spans 16 amino acids. The V gene's germline CDR1 is MDHEN and CDR2 SYDVKM. Losses at the gene ends were 6 bases for V and 1 base for J; bases not matched to a gene: 8. DNA of the CDR3: TGTGCCAGCAGCTCCCCGGACAGGGGGAAGAACACTGAAGCTTTCTTT. This encodes CASSSPDRGKNTEAFF.

The chain couples TRBV4-1 to TRBJ2-1; TRBD2 aligns across 14 bases. Germline values: CDR1 MGHRA, CDR2 YSYEKL. The CDR3 is made up of 16 amino acids. The J segment lost 9 bases and the V segment lost 1 base, leaving 5 bases of the junction unmatched. DNA of the CDR3: TGCGCCAGCAGCCAAGTGGGACTAGCGGGAGATATTGAGCAGTTCTTC. It codes for CASSQVGLAGDIEQFF.

This rearrangement joins TRBV20-1 to TRBJ2-7; D gene uncertain. The CDR3 runs 11 residues. Germline CDR1 and CDR2: DFQATT and SNEGSKA (reference sequence). The germline V and J ends were trimmed by 5 bases and 12 bases, with 17 bases remaining between them. In DNA, the CDR3 is TGCAGTGCTCGAGCACGAGGAGAGTCGTACTTC. Amino acid sequence: CSARARGESYF.

This clone was seen a few times. The chain has TRBV19 and TRBJ2-7; the D gene is possibly TRBD2 (6 bases). The CDR3 has 16 amino acids. V was trimmed by 4 bases and J by 1 base, leaving 17 bases between them. Germline V lookup: CDR1 LNHDA, CDR2 SQIVND (reference sequence). This CDR3 reads CASSTGLAGMSYEQYF. For the CDR3, the DNA is TGTGCCAGTAGTACCGGCCTCGCGGGAATGTCCTACGAGCAGTACTTC. Drawing the rest from reference TRBV19 and TRBJ2-7, the complete variable domain is DGGITQSPKYLFRKEGQNVTLSCEQNLNHDAMYWYRQDPGQGLRLIYYSQIVNDFQKGDIAEGYSVSREKKESFPLTVTSAQKNPTAFYLCASSTGLAGMSYEQYFGPGTRLTVT.

V and J are TRBV7-3 and TRBJ2-5, with 9 positions matching TRBD2. The J call is in doubt because the DNA end fits TRBJ2-7 better. This CDR3 region has 14 residues. Germline CDR1 reads SGHTA; CDR2 reads FQGTGA. This CDR3 reads CASSPGLARYEQYF. In DNA form, the CDR3 reads TGTGCCAGCAGCCCTGGACTAGCGCGCTACGAGCAGTACTTC.

The rearrangement links TRBV2 to TRBJ2-3; D is possibly TRBD2 (6 bases). Trimming left V 2 bases short and J 3 bases short, with 18 bases between. The CDR3 has 17 amino acids. Germline CDR1 SNHLY, CDR2 FYNNEI. The CDR3 loop reads CASSEPKRGLETDTQYF. In DNA form, the CDR3 reads TGTGCCAGCAGTGAACCAAAAAGGGGACTTGAGACAGATACGCAGTATTTT.

The chain employs TRBV19 and TRBJ1-4, with D possibly matching TRBD1 (6 bases). Trimming took 6 bases from V and 4 from J, leaving 15 bases between them. The germline CDR1 and CDR2 sequences are LNHDA and SQIVND (reference sequence). CDR3 size: 15 residues. DNA for the CDR3: TGTGCCAGTAGGCCCGCAGGGGCCAGTAATGAAAAACTGTTTTTT. Its protein is CASRPAGASNEKLFF. Using reference TRBV19 and TRBJ1-4 for the parts outside the CDR3, the full variable domain is DGGITQSPKYLFRKEGQNVTLSCEQNLNHDAMYWYRQDPGQGLRLIYYSQIVNDFQKGDIAEGYSVSREKKESFPLTVTSAQKNPTAFYLCASRPAGASNEKLFFGSGTQLSVL.

This sequence joins TRBV19 and TRBJ2-7; 9 bases map to TRBD1. This CDR3 has 16 residues. V was clipped by 6 bases and J by 2 bases; unmatched bases: 11. CDR1 and CDR2 from the germline V gene are LNHDA and SQIVND (reference sequence). The CDR3 region has the DNA TGTGCCAGTAGCAAGGGACAGGGAAGACTACCCTACGAGCAGTACTTC. This translates into CASSKGQGRLPYEQYF.

This clone was found a few times. This chain connects TRBV7-2 to TRBJ1-2; D is unclear. Deletions cut 0 bases from V and 8 bases from J, with 13 bases between. Germline CDR1 SGHTA, CDR2 FQGNSA. The CDR3 is 14 residues long. The CDR3 loop is CASSLASGGPGYTF. CDR3 coding DNA: TGTGCCAGCAGCTTAGCTTCTGGAGGGCCAGGCTACACCTTC.

The chain joins TRBV14 to TRBJ2-3; 8 bases map to TRBD1. CDR1 SGHDN and CDR2 FVKESK come from the germline V gene. Trimming took 0 bases from V and 2 from J; bases not matched to a gene: 10. CDR3 length: 18 amino acids. In DNA form, the CDR3 reads TGTGCCAGCAGCCAAGATCTTCCCGGACAGGGAGTCACAGATACGCAGTATTTT. Its translation: CASSQDLPGQGVTDTQYF. Filled out from reference TRBV14 and TRBJ2-3, the complete variable domain reads EAGVTQFPSHSVIEKGQTVTLRCDPISGHDNLYWYRRVMGKEIKFLLHFVKESKQDESGMPNNRFLAERTGGTYSTLKVQPAELEDSGVYFCASSQDLPGQGVTDTQYFGPGTRLTVL.

The chain recombines TRBV11-2 with TRBJ2-2; 12 bases align to TRBD2. Trimming cost V 5 bases and J 8 bases; bases outside gene matches: 15. The germline V gene encodes CDR1 SGHAT and CDR2 FQNNGV. This CDR3 has 18 amino acids. The CDR3 loop is CASSTGTSGRWYRGELFF. CDR3 nucleotides: TGTGCCAGCAGCACCGGCACTAGCGGGAGGTGGTATAGGGGGGAGCTGTTTTTT.

CDR3 residues: CASSLVAGGTGELFF. CDR3 sequence (DNA): TGTGCCAGCAGCTTGGTAGCGGGAGGGACCGGGGAGCTGTTTTTT. The V and J genes are TRBV7-2 and TRBJ2-2; 11 positions match TRBD2. CDR1 SGHTA and CDR2 FQGNSA come from the germline V gene. The CDR3 totals 15 residues. Trimming took 3 bases from V and 5 from J; bases not matched to a gene: 2.

V is TRBV7-3 and J is TRBJ2-5, with 7 bases aligning to TRBD2. The J call may be mistaken, given a closer DNA end match to TRBJ2-7. Germline CDR1 is SGHTA and CDR2 is FQGTGA. This CDR3 has 15 residues. CDR3 in DNA: TGTGCCAGCAGCTTGTCGCCTAGCGGAGTCTACGAGCAGTACTTC. As protein: CASSLSPSGVYEQYF.

The rearrangement uses TRBV7-8 and TRBJ2-7; 10 nucleotides align to TRBD2. Germline V lookup: CDR1 SGHVS, CDR2 FQNEAQ. J gave up 4 bases and V 4 bases, and 7 bases lay outside the gene matches. This CDR3 is 15 amino acids long. The CDR3, as DNA: TGTGCCAGCAGCTCGAAACTAGCGGGAAGGTACGAGCAGTACTTC. This codes for CASSSKLAGRYEQYF.